This TCR beta chain was recovered during a study of T cell responses to AZD1222 COVID-19 vaccine. Study-wide points: Clonal diversity may have been underestimated, and the donors were mostly white British, with more females than males. There were vaccine-associated CD4 TCRs across spike, dominant at 160-218 and 743-854.

Here immunoSEQ multiplex PCR was the method, and the copy in TCRdb shows in-frame clones only, minus some. The sample contains some 170,000 clones, roughly 92% of which appear only once. In its sample, this clone was seen a few times. As yet, its antigen is unknown. Trimming left V 0 bases short and J 2 bases short, with 10 bases between. This CDR3 spans 15 amino acids. Germline-derived CDR1 and CDR2 are KGHSY and FQNENV. Sequencing was performed on peripheral blood, taken 28 days after the second AZD1222 dose. The clonotype originates from an adult who received the AZD1222 COVID-19 vaccine. V gene TRBV16 combines with J gene TRBJ1-2, with D possibly being TRBD1 (5 bases). Written as DNA, the CDR3 is TGTGCCAGCAGCCAATCGAGACAGTCAAACTATGGCTACACCTTC. This gives the protein CASSQSRQSNYGYTF. The full variable domain, its missing parts supplied by reference TRBV16 and TRBJ1-2, is GEEVAQTPKHLVRGEGQKAKLYCAPIKGHSYVFWYQQVLKNEFKFLISFQNENVFDETGMPKERFSAKCLPNSPCSLEIQATKLEDSAVYFCASSQSRQSNYGYTFGSGTRLTVV.